This TCR beta chain emerged from a study of blood T cell repertoires in COVID-19 (dated by TCRdb to about 2020). Looking at the study overall: Samples from collaborators originated in the United States, Italy and Spain and spanned both the acute and convalescent phases of COVID-19. Subjects who had been exposed to COVID-19, were actively infected with it, or had recovered from it provided the deeply sampled blood TCRbeta repertoires that made up the dataset. The sample metadata nearly always contained a de-identified subject ID, COVID-19 status, age in years and sex. Where available, HLA class I and class II types were obtained from metadata supplied by the sample provider rather than from assay-based typing. The prospective study material was composed of cDNA or gDNA derived from T cells, B-cell-depleted T cells, or PBMCs. The samples were drawn from two sources: the first 160 participants of the ongoing ImmuneRACE study, and approximately 1,300 subjects contributed by 6 global collaborators. The repertoires were released in a freely available public database intended as a resource for research on the immune response to SARS-CoV-2. What the work shows at the level of the full study, not this receptor alone: The quantity of clinical and demographic metadata differed by source and by participant and was supplied without curation.

The trim is 0 bases for V and 8 bases for J, with a gap of 25 bases between the germline ends. The CDR3 has 18 amino acids, counting the end cysteine and phenylalanine. Only the CDR3 portion is preserved as DNA: 54 bases, with reading frame beginning at the first base. The germline V gene (reference sequence) supplies CDR1 LGHDT and CDR2 YNNKEL. In the prospective study, participants were 18 to 89 years old, resided in approximately 22 geographic areas of the United States, and were enrolled through a virtual design. Cohort assignment in the prospective study relied on participant-reported clinical history from a screening survey and a study questionnaire. ImmuneRACE Cohort 3 recovered participants were defined by two consecutive negative NP/OP PCR tests, healthcare professional clearance, or symptom resolution. In the prospective study, mobile phlebotomists collected whole blood, serum and a nasopharyngeal or oropharyngeal swab from each participant. Participants in the prospective study had the option to provide additional blood draws and questionnaires over an approximately 2-month period. Blood samples from the prospective study were shipped frozen or at room temperature prior to DNA extraction.

TCRbeta CDR3 regions were amplified from genomic DNA by means of the immunoSEQ Assay, a bias-controlled multiplex PCR. The original methods were these. Nucleated cell counts per sample were estimated from amplification of reference gene primers within the assay. To quantify the absolute abundance of each unique TCRbeta CDR3 rearrangement, sequence reads were collapsed and filtered. For each sample, productive Simpson clonality was calculated by taking the square root of Simpson's diversity index across productive rearrangements. The source is immuneACCESS, and TCRdb retained only in-frame sequences with V and J called. Part of the clones is not carried over; for the studies checked, unresolved V genes explain less than half of this, and the remainder is unexplained. From that table come the V and J calls and clone size; the DNA was used to work out D and trimming. A total of about 150,000 clones appear in this sample, about 80% of them only once. Around 7% of the sample is in the top ten clones.

A word on this clone: The antigen this receptor binds is unknown. No much larger clone is present one base from it, and per-base qualities are unavailable.

The TCR sequence derives from a man in his forties or fifties who had recovered from COVID-19. Recombination linked TRBV3-1 (or the pseudogene TRBV3-2) to TRBJ1-2, with the D gene call left open. Sequencing was done on a sample of PBMCs or T cells enriched from blood (not recorded which). The sequence in DNA is TGTGCCAGCAGCCAAGATGTAGGGAGTGGAGGGCTCTCGGGGGGCTACACCTTC. Translated, this is CASSQDVGSGGLSGGYTF.